These 5 T cell receptor beta chains share one sample of origin, sequenced in a study of blood T cell repertoires in COVID-19. Generated by immunoSEQ multiplex PCR, the TCRdb table keeps only in-frame clones and is missing some. The data show about 150,000 clones, around 78% seen once. The sequencing sample was made of peripheral blood. These receptors all stem from an older man with acute or convalescent COVID-19.

The V and J genes are TRBV11-3 and TRBJ2-3; the D gene is possibly TRBD1 (6 bases). V was clipped by 1 base and J by 4 bases, with 9 bases between them. CDR1 is SGHNT, CDR2 YENEEA, per germline. CDR3 size: 14 residues. The CDR3 reads CASSLGQVPDTQYF. DNA of the CDR3: TGTGCCAGCAGCTTAGGACAGGTTCCAGATACGCAGTATTTT.

The chain couples TRBV24-1 to TRBJ2-1; TRBD1 might be the D (6 bases). Germline V gene data show CDR1 as KGHDR and CDR2 as SFDVKD. The CDR3 contains 18 residues. The V and J ends lost 3 bases and 3 bases respectively, with 20 bases between them. The CDR3 nucleotides read TGTGCCACCAGTGATCCCGCGGTGACAGGAAGATACTACAATGAGCAGTTCTTC. It translates to CATSDPAVTGRYYNEQFF.

The chain has TRBV12-3 or TRBV12-4 and TRBJ2-5; unclear D gene. V lost 2 bases and J 5 bases, leaving 3 bases between the germline ends. The CDR3 length is 11 residues. CDR3: CASSLLETQYF. In DNA, the CDR3 is TGTGCCAGCAGTTTACTCGAGACCCAGTACTTC.

The chain carries TRBV27 and TRBJ1-5, with 10 bases lining up with TRBD1. Trimming took 6 bases from V and 4 from J; bases not matched to a gene: 9. The CDR3 runs to 16 residues. Germline V gives CDR1 MNHEY, CDR2 SMNVEV (reference sequence). The CDR3 sequence: CASSPVGGQGNQPQHF. DNA of the CDR3: TGTGCCAGCAGCCCCGTCGGGGGACAGGGGAATCAGCCCCAGCATTTT.

The J gene is TRBJ2-1, the V gene TRBV11-2, with 10 positions matching TRBD2. This CDR3 comprises 17 residues. CDR1 SGHAT and CDR2 FQNNGV come from the germline V gene. Losses at the gene ends were 1 base for V and 9 bases for J; bases not matched to a gene: 12. CDR3 in amino acids: CASSLAPSGGRYGEQFF. The CDR3, as DNA: TGTGCCAGCAGCTTAGCTCCTAGCGGGGGCCGCTATGGTGAGCAGTTCTTC.